A single sample gave rise to the 5 T cell receptor beta chains below, sequenced in a study of molecular identifiers for immune sequencing clone quantification. A single record per CDR3 protein comes from TCRdb applying MiXCR to the PCR reads. The data show approximately 93,000 distinct CDR3 sequences, around 25% seen once. The sequencing sample was made of naive CD8+ T cells from blood, with Jurkat cell RNA spiked in. Specified subset: FACS-sorted CD8+CD4-CCR7+CD45RA+ naive T cells. These receptors all come from a human donor in good health. Some libraries in this study had Jurkat cell RNA spiked in.

In the case of this clonotype: It may be a read error: a sequence one base away is much more abundant. The chain links TRBV6-5 to TRBJ2-3, with 7 bases identical to TRBD1. Germline values: CDR1 MNHEY, CDR2 SVGAGI. The CDR3 runs to 13 residues. The CDR3 DNA reads TGTGCCAGCAGCCAAGGGGGCACAGATGCGCAGTATTTT. This encodes CASSQGGTDAQYF.

This clonotype came up many times. The chain employs TRBV29-1 and TRBJ1-5; D not resolved. The CDR3 contains 12 residues. Germline-derived CDR1 and CDR2 are SQVTM and ANQGSEA. Between the trimmed V and J ends, which lost 8 bases and 11 bases, there was a span of 19 bases. As DNA, the CDR3 is TGCAGCCCTTGGGCAGGAGCCCTAACCCAGCATTTT. Protein product: CSPWAGALTQHF.

About this clonotype: This clone may be a read error of a much larger clone one base away. This sequence joins TRBV6-6 and TRBJ2-5; 12 bases map to TRBD2. In germline, CDR1 is MNHNY, CDR2 SVGAGI (reference sequence). V lost 6 bases, J lost 3 bases, and 8 bases stayed unmatched. The CDR3 covers 16 residues. CDR3 region: CASSLVLAGGEETQYF. DNA for the CDR3: TGTGCCAGCAGCCTAGTACTAGCGGGAGGAGAAGAGACCCAGTACTTC.

At least ten counts were recorded for this clonotype. The chain combines TRBV2 with TRBJ2-3; 16 bases match TRBD2. The V segment lost 4 bases and the J segment 2 bases; nucleotides outside the gene matches: 9. The CDR3 is 19 amino acids. Germline V CDR1 and CDR2: SNHLY, FYNNEI. Here the CDR3 DNA reads TGTGCCAGCAGTGCTGGGACTAGCGGGGGGGCCGGCTTCACAGATACGCAGTATTTT. It encodes CASSAGTSGGAGFTDTQYF.

The V gene is TRBV20-1, the J gene TRBJ2-3; D call uncertain. Trimming stripped 3 bases from V and 0 bases from J, with 13 bases between. The CDR3 length is 15 residues. The germline CDR1 and CDR2 sequences are DFQATT and SNEGSKA (reference sequence). The CDR3 DNA follows: TGCAGTGCTAGTGGTGGGCTCCAGAGCACAGATACGCAGTATTTT. This encodes CSASGGLQSTDTQYF.